This TCR beta chain originates from a study of blood T cells in healthy people across ages. Overall study context: Using template switching, researchers captured about one barcoded beta molecule for each two T cells.

This CDR3 comprises 15 residues. Next came a second PCR, run for roughly 7 to 12 cycles, which used a sample-barcoded 5' primer along with a J-beta primer mix. One entry per CDR3 protein results from TCRdb running MiXCR on the 5' RACE reads. The sample includes roughly 1.5 million distinct CDR3 sequences, approximately 42% of them seen just once. A few counts support this clonotype. This TCR came from a woman aged 18-29 years in good health. Sequencing input: blood. This sequence joins TRBV21-1 and TRBJ1-5; the listed D gene, TRBD1, was not tested against the DNA. TRBV21-1 is a pseudogene segment. As DNA, the CDR3 is TGTGCCAGCAGGTACATGGGGATCGGCGCTCGGCCCCAGCATTTT. This gives the protein CASRYMGIGARPQHF.